This T cell receptor (beta chain) was sequenced during a study of molecular identifiers for immune sequencing clone quantification. The V end lost 6 bases, the J end lost 2 bases, and 10 bases lay between the germline ends. Germline CDR1 and CDR2: MNHEY and SVGAGI. The CDR3 runs to 13 residues. TCRdb called the PCR reads again in MiXCR, with one record for every CDR3 protein. The repertoire has approximately 670,000 distinct CDR3 sequences, about 20% of them found once; the top ten carry under 0.95%. The study, taken as a whole, reports: In CMV-specific effectors, clones above 20 copies held over 99% of molecules; naive, under 1%.

This clonotype was seen a few times. Its antigen is as yet unknown. The TCR comes from a human donor in good health. Some libraries in this study had Jurkat cell RNA spiked in. The V gene is TRBV6-5, the J gene TRBJ2-5, with D maybe TRBD2 (5 bases). Sequencing was done on a sample of naive CD8+ T cells from blood, with Jurkat cell RNA spiked in. Subset meaning: FACS-sorted CD8+CD4-CCR7+CD45RA+ naive T cells. The CDR3 coding sequence is TGTGCCAGCAGCGGGATGGGGCAAGAGACCCAGTACTTC. Residues: CASSGMGQETQYF.